This T cell receptor beta chain stems from a study of blood T cell repertoires in COVID-19. In the study overall: Samples taken during acute and convalescent COVID-19 were collected in the United States, Italy and Spain. The cDNA or gDNA used as material had been derived from T cells, B-cell-depleted T cells, or PBMCs.

Original handling: Estimates of nucleated cell counts were drawn from the amplification of reference gene primers. The protocol was immunoSEQ multiplex PCR, while the TCRdb copy is restricted to in-frame clones and leaves out a portion. V, J and clone size derive from that table, while D and trimming were established from the DNA sequence. The data show 250,000 or so clones, with roughly 89% seen just once and approximately 5% held by the top ten. The source material was peripheral blood. This TCR came from a woman between 40 and 50 years old who had recovered from COVID-19.

CDR3 sequence: CASSVPGQEFGEELFF. The CDR3 nucleotides are TGCGCCAGCAGTGTCCCGGGACAGGAGTTTGGGGAGGAGCTGTTTTTT. The chain uses TRBV10-2 and TRBJ2-2, with 8 nucleotides matching TRBD1. The CDR3 has 16 residues. The V gene's germline CDR1 is WSHSY and CDR2 SAAADI. The junction had 14 bases not matched to a gene; V was cut back by 4 bases and J by 10 bases.